The 25 T cell receptor beta chains presented below share a single source sample, sequenced in a study of response to subunit inactivated influenza vaccine. Each CDR3 protein is one row after TCRdb ran MiXCR on the RT-PCR reads. The table has more than 700,000 distinct CDR3 sequences, 21% seen once. Sequencing used PBMCs from blood, obtained about 5 days after vaccination. The receptor source for this set is a man aged 50-60 years who received an inactivated influenza vaccine.

This clonotype showed up just a few times. Sequence at one end of the junction differs from germline and may be a read error. V gene TRBV6-2 or TRBV6-3 combines with J gene TRBJ2-6; tentative D call: TRBD2 (6 bases). The CDR3 totals 14 residues. The germline CDR1 and CDR2 sequences are MNHEY and SVGEGT. DNA of the CDR3: TGTGCCAGCACCCGGGACTCTGGTGCCAACGTCCTGACTTTC. Protein product: CASTRDSGANVLTF.

The chain is built from TRBV6-5 and TRBJ2-1; TRBD2 matches 8 bases. Unmatched junction bases numbered 10, after V lost 0 bases and J lost 6 bases. Per germline, CDR1 MNHEY and CDR2 SVGAGI. CDR3 size: 17 residues. The CDR3 nucleotides are TGTGCCAGCAGTTACTCGAGGTCAGCGGGGGCCCCCAATGAGCAGTTCTTC. This gives the protein CASSYSRSAGAPNEQFF.

In its sample, this clonotype was seen a few times. The V and J genes are TRBV29-1 and TRBJ2-1, with D possibly being TRBD1 (7 bases). The germline V gene encodes CDR1 SQVTM and CDR2 ANQGSEA. Trimming took off 5 bases at V and 0 bases at J, with 11 bases between the two ends. The CDR3 is 14 amino acids. DNA of the CDR3: TGCAGCGTTCGGCGGGACAGCTCCTACAATGAGCAGTTCTTC. It is translated as CSVRRDSSYNEQFF.

J is TRBJ1-1 and V is TRBV28, with a possible D match to TRBD1 (6 bases). Germline values: CDR1 MDHEN, CDR2 SYDVKM. The V end lost 9 bases, the J end lost 8 bases, and 25 bases lay between the germline ends. This CDR3 is 15 amino acids long. The CDR3 bases are TGTGCCAGTTCCCCCCAGGACAGATACTCGTCGGAAGCTTTCTTT. Translating it yields CASSPQDRYSSEAFF.

V gene TRBV20-1 combines with J gene TRBJ2-3; 15 bases are shared with TRBD2. CDR3 length: 17 amino acids. Germline CDR1 DFQATT, CDR2 SNEGSKA (reference sequence). J gave up 3 bases and V 2 bases, and 6 bases lay outside the gene matches. The CDR3 here is CSARQEGLAGGTDTQYF. DNA of the CDR3: TGCAGTGCTAGACAGGAGGGACTAGCGGGAGGAACAGATACGCAGTATTTT.

The chain has TRBV10-2 and TRBJ2-3; D gene uncertain. Germline V gives CDR1 WSHSY, CDR2 SAAADI. This CDR3 spans 14 amino acids. Trimming took off 4 bases at V and 4 bases at J, with 12 bases between the two ends. The chain's CDR3 is CASSASSLADTQYF. The CDR3 DNA follows: TGCGCCAGCAGTGCCTCAAGCCTCGCAGATACGCAGTATTTT.

Only a few counts were recorded for this clonotype. This chain links TRBV20-1 with TRBJ1-6; 8 positions match TRBD1. Germline CDR1 is DFQATT and CDR2 is SNEGSKA (reference sequence). Germline trimming cut 7 bases from V and 8 bases from J; bases unmatched to any gene: 4. The CDR3 covers 12 residues. This chain's CDR3 is CSVTTGDSPLHF. In nucleotides, the CDR3 is TGCAGTGTTACGACAGGGGATTCACCCCTCCACTTT.

The rearrangement links TRBV29-1 to TRBJ2-1; D is uncertain. CDR1 SQVTM and CDR2 ANQGSEA come from the germline V gene. V was cut by 5 bases and J by 0 bases, with 14 bases left in between. The CDR3 runs to 15 residues. CDR3 sequence (DNA): TGCAGCGTTCTACTACGACCCAGCTCCTACAATGAGCAGTTCTTC. Residues: CSVLLRPSSYNEQFF.

The rearrangement uses TRBV5-8 and TRBJ2-7; 10 bases are shared with TRBD1. Germline trimming cut 6 bases from V and 6 bases from J; bases unmatched to any gene: 15. The CDR3 is 16 residues long. CDR1 is SGHTS and CDR2 is YDEGEE in the germline V gene. The CDR3 region has the DNA TGTGCCAGCACCTCACTCTGGACAGGGGGAGTTTCCGAGCAGTACTTC. Residues: CASTSLWTGGVSEQYF.

About this clonotype: Mismatch with germline at one junction end may stem from a read error. CDR3 nucleotides: TGTGCCAGCAGTATCGGGAGTACCGGGCAGGACTTC. Residues: CASSIGSTGQDF. This chain connects TRBV12-3 or TRBV12-4 to TRBJ2-7; D possibly corresponds to TRBD2 (6 bases). The CDR3 is 12 amino acids.

The chain couples TRBV4-1 to TRBJ1-1; D may be TRBD1 (6 bases). Trimming removed 6 bases from V and 4 bases from J, with 18 bases in between. Germline V lookup: CDR1 MGHRA, CDR2 YSYEKL. The CDR3 runs 15 residues. Here the CDR3 reads CASSHRTVEATEAFF. CDR3 DNA: TGCGCCAGCAGTCATCGGACAGTGGAGGCCACTGAAGCTTTCTTT.

J is TRBJ2-3 and V is TRBV28; D not resolved. Trimming stripped 3 bases from V and 2 bases from J, with 21 bases between. This CDR3 is 18 amino acids long. CDR1 MDHEN and CDR2 SYDVKM come from the germline V gene. The CDR3 DNA reads TGTGCCAGCAGTTTGTTAGTTATGACACTCAAACACACAGATACGCAGTATTTT. This sequence encodes CASSLLVMTLKHTDTQYF.

This clonotype appeared a few times. This chain links TRBV28 with TRBJ2-7; D call uncertain. Germline CDR1 is MDHEN and CDR2 is SYDVKM. V gave up 10 bases and J gave up 0 bases, with 10 bases separating them. This CDR3 is 12 amino acids long. CDR3 region: CATTGSSYEQYF. The CDR3 nucleotides read TGTGCCACCACCGGGTCCTCCTACGAGCAGTACTTC.

This chain joins TRBV27 and TRBJ2-7, with 9 bases identical to TRBD2. The V segment lost 7 bases and the J segment 0 bases; nucleotides outside the gene matches: 7. CDR3 size: 15 residues. The germline gives CDR1 MNHEY, CDR2 SMNVEV (reference sequence). The CDR3 nucleotides are TGTGCCAGCATCCGGCGGGGGGGAAGCTCCTACGAGCAGTACTTC. Translation gives CASIRRGGSSYEQYF.

This clonotype showed up just a few times. In DNA, the CDR3 is TGCGCCAGCAGGCTAACAGGGGGAGTTTACAATGAGCAGTTCTTC. Amino acids: CASRLTGGVYNEQFF. J is TRBJ2-1 and V is TRBV5-1, with 8 bases identical to TRBD1. CDR3 length: 15 residues. The J segment lost 4 bases and the V segment lost 5 bases, leaving 8 bases of the junction unmatched. The V gene's germline CDR1 is SGHRS and CDR2 YFSETQ.

V gene TRBV29-1 combines with J gene TRBJ2-3, with D uncertain. Germline V lookup: CDR1 SQVTM, CDR2 ANQGSEA. This CDR3 is 11 amino acids long. V shed 6 bases and J shed 5 bases, with 9 bases lying between them. CDR3: CSVDVVDTQYF. In DNA, the CDR3 is TGCAGCGTCGACGTAGTAGATACGCAGTATTTT.

The chain links TRBV7-2 to TRBJ1-4; D ambiguous. The CDR3 has 16 amino acids. V was trimmed by 4 bases and J by 0 bases, leaving 12 bases between them. Germline V gives CDR1 SGHTA, CDR2 FQGNSA. The CDR3 sequence: CASSSSFYTTNEKLFF. CDR3 sequence (DNA): TGTGCCAGCAGCTCCTCTTTTTACACAACTAATGAAAAACTGTTTTTT.

This chain uses TRBV12-3 or TRBV12-4 with TRBJ2-7, with 14 bases fitting TRBD2. Trimming took 5 bases from V and 4 from J; bases not matched to a gene: 7. This CDR3 has 16 residues. In DNA, the CDR3 is TGTGCCAGCAGTCATCCGGGACTAGCGGGAGTGTACGAGCAGTACTTC. This encodes CASSHPGLAGVYEQYF.

This clonotype came up a few times. The rearrangement joins TRBV5-1 to TRBJ1-4, with D perhaps TRBD1 (5 bases). Per the germline V gene, CDR1 is SGHRS and CDR2 is YFSETQ. The CDR3 is made up of 15 amino acids. The V gene lost 2 bases and the J gene lost 6 bases, with 14 bases spanning the gap. CDR3: CASSFGGIMDEKLFF. The CDR3 region has the DNA TGCGCCAGCAGCTTCGGGGGGATCATGGATGAAAAACTGTTTTTT.

V usage is TRBV20-1 and J usage is TRBJ2-3; 13 bases fit TRBD2. This CDR3 is built from 15 residues. V lost 6 bases and J lost 6; bases outside the gene matches: 9. Germline CDR1 is DFQATT and CDR2 is SNEGSKA (reference sequence). The CDR3 nucleotides read TGCAGTGCCACCACCGGACTAGCGGGGGTTGATACGCAGTATTTT. Encoded protein: CSATTGLAGVDTQYF.

This clonotype showed up just a few times. The V call is TRBV29-1, the J call TRBJ1-4, with 9 bases that match TRBD1. The ends lost 7 bases at V and 7 bases at J; junction bases unmatched: 4. CDR3 length: 12 amino acids. In germline, CDR1 is SQVTM, CDR2 ANQGSEA. The CDR3 sequence is CSAMDRGEKLFF. The CDR3 nucleotides are TGCAGCGCCATGGACAGGGGTGAAAAACTGTTTTTT.

CDR3 nucleotides: TGTGCCAGCTCACCTATAGGCGCGGGCACTGAAGCTTTCTTT. Translating it yields CASSPIGAGTEAFF. V is TRBV18 and J is TRBJ1-1, with D unclear. This CDR3 region has 14 residues. In germline, CDR1 is KGHSH, CDR2 LQKENI. V was shortened by 3 bases and J by 4 bases, with 12 bases between the two germline ends.

This clonotype showed up just a few times. The CDR3 spells CASSLPGTGTGQPQHF. CDR3 coding DNA: TGTGCCAGCAGTTTACCTGGGACAGGGACCGGCCAGCCCCAGCATTTT. This chain uses TRBV28 with TRBJ1-5, with 9 bases lining up with TRBD1. The germline gives CDR1 MDHEN, CDR2 SYDVKM. The V and J ends lost 2 bases and 7 bases, in that order; junction bases with no gene match: 9. The CDR3 sequence is 16 residues long. Complete variable domain (other parts from reference TRBV28 and TRBJ1-5): DVKVTQSSRYLVKRTGEKVFLECVQDMDHENMFWYRQDPGLGLRLIYFSYDVKMKEKGDIPEGYSVSREKKERFSLILESASTNQTSMYLCASSLPGTGTGQPQHFGDGTRLSIL.

This clonotype was detected a few times. The chain links TRBV25-1 to TRBJ2-7; the D gene is possibly TRBD1 (6 bases). Trimming removed 8 bases from V and 4 bases from J, with 15 bases in between. The germline CDR1 and CDR2 sequences are MGHDK and SYGVNS. The CDR3 runs to 13 residues. The CDR3 is CASGPGTNYEQYF. The CDR3, as DNA: TGTGCCAGCGGTCCCGGGACAAATTACGAGCAGTACTTC.

The rearrangement uses TRBV12-3 or TRBV12-4 and TRBJ1-5; D unclear. There are 15 residues in the CDR3. With 3 bases removed from V and 4 bases from J, the gap between germline ends came to 13 bases. The CDR3 loop reads CASSLDGAGNQPQHF. The CDR3 coding sequence is TGTGCCAGCAGTTTGGACGGAGCTGGGAATCAGCCCCAGCATTTT.